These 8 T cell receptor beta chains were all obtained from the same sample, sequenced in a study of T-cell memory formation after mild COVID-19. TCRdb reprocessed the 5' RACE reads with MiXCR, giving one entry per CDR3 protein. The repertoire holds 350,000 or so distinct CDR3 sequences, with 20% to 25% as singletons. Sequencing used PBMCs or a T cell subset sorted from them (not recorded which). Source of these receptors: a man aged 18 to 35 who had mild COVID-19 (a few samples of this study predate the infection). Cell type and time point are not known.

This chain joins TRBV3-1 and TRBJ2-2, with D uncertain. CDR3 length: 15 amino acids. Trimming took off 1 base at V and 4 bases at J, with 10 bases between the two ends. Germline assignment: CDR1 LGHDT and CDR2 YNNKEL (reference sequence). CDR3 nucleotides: TGTGCCAGCAGCCAAGCCATGGTCTCCACCGGGGAGCTGTTTTTT. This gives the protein CASSQAMVSTGELFF.

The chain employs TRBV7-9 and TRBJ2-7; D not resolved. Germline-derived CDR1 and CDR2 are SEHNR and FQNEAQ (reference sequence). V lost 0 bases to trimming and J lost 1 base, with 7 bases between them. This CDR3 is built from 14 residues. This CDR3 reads CASSLAAVSYEQYF. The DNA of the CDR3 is TGTGCCAGCAGCTTAGCGGCGGTGTCCTACGAGCAGTACTTC.

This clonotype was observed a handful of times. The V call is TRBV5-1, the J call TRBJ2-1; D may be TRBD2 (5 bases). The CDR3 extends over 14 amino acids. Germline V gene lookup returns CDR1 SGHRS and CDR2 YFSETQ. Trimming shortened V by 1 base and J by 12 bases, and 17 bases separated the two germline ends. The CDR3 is CASSLYTGTGGQFF. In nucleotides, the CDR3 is TGCGCCAGCAGCTTGTATACTGGCACTGGAGGGCAGTTCTTC. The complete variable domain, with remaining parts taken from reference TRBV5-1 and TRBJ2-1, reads KAGVTQTPRYLIKTRGQQVTLSCSPISGHRSVSWYQQTPGQGLQFLFEYFSETQRNKGNFPGRFSGRQFSNSRSEMNVSTLELGDSALYLCASSLYTGTGGQFFGPGTRLTVL.

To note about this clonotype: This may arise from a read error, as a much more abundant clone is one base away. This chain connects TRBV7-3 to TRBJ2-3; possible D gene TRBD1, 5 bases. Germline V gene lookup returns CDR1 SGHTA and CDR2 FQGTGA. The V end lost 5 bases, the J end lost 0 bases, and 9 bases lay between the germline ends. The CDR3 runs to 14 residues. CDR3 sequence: CASSVRQSTDTQYF. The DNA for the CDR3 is TGTGCCAGCAGCGTCCGACAGAGCACAGATACGCAGTATTTT.

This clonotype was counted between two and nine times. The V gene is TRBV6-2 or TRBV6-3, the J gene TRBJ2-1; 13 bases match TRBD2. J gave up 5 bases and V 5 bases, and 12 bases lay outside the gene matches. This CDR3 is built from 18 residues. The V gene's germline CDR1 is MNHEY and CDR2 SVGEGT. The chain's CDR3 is CASSASGTSGERHNEQFF. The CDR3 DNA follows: TGTGCCAGCAGTGCCTCCGGGACTAGCGGGGAGAGACACAATGAGCAGTTCTTC.

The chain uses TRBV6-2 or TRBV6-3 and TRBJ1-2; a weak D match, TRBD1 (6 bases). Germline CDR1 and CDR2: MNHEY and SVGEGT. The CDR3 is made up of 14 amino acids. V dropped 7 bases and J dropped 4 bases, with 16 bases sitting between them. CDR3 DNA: TGTGCCAGCACCGATTCTGGACAGTTCTATGGCTACACCTTC. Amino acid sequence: CASTDSGQFYGYTF.

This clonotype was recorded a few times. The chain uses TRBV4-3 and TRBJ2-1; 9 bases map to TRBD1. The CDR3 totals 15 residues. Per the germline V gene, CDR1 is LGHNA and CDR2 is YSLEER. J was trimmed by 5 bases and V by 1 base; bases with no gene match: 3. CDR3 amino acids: CASSQGWTGDNEQFF. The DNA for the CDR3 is TGCGCCAGCAGCCAAGGTTGGACAGGGGACAATGAGCAGTTCTTC.

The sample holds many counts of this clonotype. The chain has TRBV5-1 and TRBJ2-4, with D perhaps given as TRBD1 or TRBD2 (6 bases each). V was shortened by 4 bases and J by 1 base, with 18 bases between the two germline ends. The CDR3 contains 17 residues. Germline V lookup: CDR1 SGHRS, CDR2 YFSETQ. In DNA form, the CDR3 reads TGCGCCAGCAGCCCGGGGGCACAATCCGACGCCAAAAACATTCAGTACTTC. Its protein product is CASSPGAQSDAKNIQYF.